This T cell receptor beta chain was captured by sequencing in a study of shared clonotypes between healthy human individuals. Sequenced by immunoSEQ multiplex PCR; TCRdb stores in-frame clones only, minus some. The profile shows about 490,000 clones, 79% of them singletons. The study, taken as a whole, reports: Deeper or shallower sequencing was expected to change how clonotypes are shared among donors.

Concerning this clone: Antigen specificity is unknown.

The sequence derives from a woman in her 40s in good health. Some clones in this sample may be carry-over from other donors' samples. The specimen sequenced was PBMCs.

This CDR3 is CAWSGPRTGRGNTIYF. The CDR3, as DNA: TGTGCCTGGAGCGGACCACGGACAGGGCGAGGAAACACCATATATTTT. The rearrangement uses TRBV30 and TRBJ1-3, with 8 bases lining up with TRBD1. CDR3 size: 16 residues. The germline gives CDR1 GTSNPN, CDR2 SVGIG (reference sequence). The junction had 11 bases not matched to a gene; V was cut back by 3 bases and J by 4 bases.